One and the same sample provided the 11 T cell receptor beta chains below, sequenced in a study of T cells in Graves' hyperthyroidism and ophthalmopathy. The source material, RNA transcripts, was used to amplify TCR beta CDR3 regions. A set of HTBI primers served as the primers for a first-round RT-PCR of the TCR CDR3. In TCRdb, the multiplex PCR reads were re-called with MiXCR into one record per CDR3 protein. The sample lists around 190,000 distinct CDR3 sequences, roughly a sixth seen once, with 40% to 65% in the top ten. Sample: blood. The receptors here all came from a woman aged 45-59 years with Graves' hyperthyroidism.

This clonotype has more than one count but fewer than ten. The junction departs from germline at one end; a sequencing error may be responsible. V gene TRBV7-9 combines with J gene TRBJ2-3, with TRBD2 identical over 9 bases. CDR1 and CDR2 from the germline V gene are SEHNR and FQNEAQ (reference sequence). The CDR3 has 18 residues. CDR3 protein: CASSLGGESGRRTDTQYF. CDR3 nucleotide sequence: TGTGCCAGCAGCTTAGGCGGGGAAAGCGGGAGGAGGACAGATACGCAATATTTT.

At least ten counts were recorded for this clonotype. This chain uses TRBV6-1 with TRBJ2-3; 7 bases line up with TRBD2. The junction had 10 bases not matched to a gene; V was cut back by 5 bases and J by 5 bases. Germline V gives CDR1 MNHNS, CDR2 SASEGT. The CDR3 length is 15 residues. CDR3 DNA sequence: TGTGCCAGCAGTCCCCTTCGAGGGAGGGGAGATACGCAGTATTTT. Encoded protein: CASSPLRGRGDTQYF.

V gene TRBV29-1 combines with J gene TRBJ1-1; D perhaps matches TRBD1 (5 bases). The germline V gene encodes CDR1 SQVTM and CDR2 ANQGSEA. Trimming removed 3 bases at V and 6 bases at J, with 8 bases between. There are 11 residues in the CDR3. The CDR3 sequence: CSVDSGAEAFF. The DNA of the CDR3 is TGCAGCGTTGACTCGGGGGCTGAAGCTTTCTTT.

This clonotype was detected many times. V and J are TRBV7-8 and TRBJ1-1; D is unresolved. Germline CDR1 reads SGHVS; CDR2 reads FQNEAQ. Trimming removed 0 bases at V and 5 bases at J, with 13 bases between. The CDR3 is 15 amino acids. The CDR3 DNA reads as TGTGCCAGCAGCTTAGCGGTTACAGTTCTGACTGAAGCTTTCTTT. It specifies CASSLAVTVLTEAFF.

This clonotype has ten or more counts. The chain is built from TRBV2 and TRBJ1-1; maybe TRBD1 (6 bases). The germline V gene encodes CDR1 SNHLY and CDR2 FYNNEI. This CDR3 contains 14 residues. Trimming left V 2 bases short and J 8 bases short, with 15 bases between. The CDR3 reads CASSERGVISEAFF. CDR3 DNA: TGTGCCAGCAGTGAAAGGGGGGTGATAAGCGAAGCTTTCTTT.

This clonotype was seen repeatedly, ten times or more. J is TRBJ2-2 and V is TRBV29-1; D gene uncertain. V lost 2 bases to trimming and J lost 1 base, with 5 bases between them. Per germline, CDR1 SQVTM and CDR2 ANQGSEA. There are 13 residues in the CDR3. Written as DNA, the CDR3 is TGCAGCGTTGAAACGGGGAACACCGGGGAGCTGTTTTTT. Translation: CSVETGNTGELFF.

This clonotype has ten or more counts. The chain combines TRBV7-2 with TRBJ1-1, with a possible D match to TRBD1 (5 bases). The CDR3 has 14 residues. Trimming left V 5 bases short and J 1 base short, with 11 bases between. Germline-derived CDR1 and CDR2 are SGHTA and FQGNSA. CDR3 sequence: CASSPGPGNTEAFF. The CDR3 DNA reads as TGTGCCAGCAGCCCAGGGCCGGGGAACACTGAAGCTTTCTTT.

This clonotype occurred many times. The chain joins TRBV2 to TRBJ1-1; weak D call: TRBD1 (6 bases). Germline CDR1 reads SNHLY; CDR2 reads FYNNEI. The CDR3 contains 17 residues. Between the trimmed V and J ends, which lost 3 bases and 3 bases, there was a span of 20 bases. The CDR3 DNA reads as TGTGCCAGCAGTGACCTCGGACAGAGGGCAGGGGACACTGAAGCTTTCTTT. Its translation is CASSDLGQRAGDTEAFF.

This clonotype appeared many times. The chain has TRBV24-1 and TRBJ2-5; 10 nucleotides align to TRBD2. V lost 4 bases, J lost 1 base, and 5 bases stayed unmatched. Germline V CDR1 and CDR2: KGHDR, SFDVKD. There are 16 residues in the CDR3. The CDR3 sequence: CATSDHGLAAQETQYF. DNA of the CDR3: TGTGCCACCAGTGACCACGGACTAGCGGCCCAAGAGACCCAGTACTTC.

This rearrangement joins TRBV25-1 to TRBJ2-3; D is ambiguous. The CDR3 is 14 residues long. Deletions cut 1 base from V and 8 bases from J, with 13 bases between. CDR1 is MGHDK, CDR2 SYGVNS, per germline. CDR3 protein: CASSESGRMGTQYF. The CDR3 region has the DNA TGTGCCAGCAGTGAATCCGGGCGGATGGGTACGCAGTATTTT.

The J gene is TRBJ1-5, the V gene TRBV20-1; D perhaps matches TRBD1 (6 bases). This CDR3 has 14 amino acids. From germline, CDR1 is DFQATT and CDR2 SNEGSKA (reference sequence). V lost 0 bases to trimming and J lost 4 bases, with 10 bases between them. CDR3 coding DNA: TGCAGTGCTAGAGATTTCCAGGGGAATCAGCCCCAGCATTTT. It is translated as CSARDFQGNQPQHF.